The 28 T cell receptor beta chains below were found in one sample sequenced in a study of blood T cell repertoires in COVID-19. Clones were sequenced by immunoSEQ multiplex PCR, and TCRdb holds only the in-frame ones, with some missing. The sample has around 40,000 clones, about 83% seen once. The sequenced material came from peripheral blood. Receptors originate from a woman older than 75 with active or convalescent COVID-19.

This chain uses TRBV29-1 with TRBJ1-1; 8 nucleotides line up with TRBD1. This CDR3 has 12 residues. Germline lookup yields CDR1 SQVTM and CDR2 ANQGSEA. Trimming removed 6 bases from V and 2 bases from J; junction bases left unmatched: 2. This CDR3 reads CSVTGANTEAFF. CDR3 bases: TGCAGCGTGACAGGGGCCAACACTGAAGCTTTCTTT.

The V gene is TRBV2, the J gene TRBJ1-5; D ambiguous. The V and J ends lost 3 bases and 0 bases respectively, with 6 bases between them. CDR3 size: 14 residues. Germline V gene sequence: CDR1 SNHLY, CDR2 FYNNEI. This CDR3 reads CASSDISSNQPQHF. The DNA of the CDR3 is TGTGCCAGCAGTGATATCAGTAGCAATCAGCCCCAGCATTTT.

This clone was seen a few times. The V and J genes are TRBV7-9 and TRBJ1-5, with D maybe TRBD1 (6 bases). The CDR3 consists of 14 residues. Germline CDR1 is SEHNR and CDR2 is FQNEAQ (reference sequence). V lost 4 bases and J lost 3, with 10 bases in between. The CDR3 DNA reads as TGTGCCAGCAGCTCCGGACAGCTCAATCAGCCCCAGCATTTT. Translated: CASSSGQLNQPQHF.

This clone came up once. The chain joins TRBV6-6 to TRBJ1-2; D call uncertain. The CDR3 is made up of 12 amino acids. Germline values: CDR1 MNHNY, CDR2 SVGAGI (reference sequence). Trimming took off 6 bases at V and 1 base at J, with 6 bases between the two ends. Here the CDR3 DNA reads TGTGCCAGCAGCAGGAATAACTATGGCTACACCTTC. Amino acid sequence: CASSRNNYGYTF.

This clone was picked up a small number of times. V is TRBV28 and J is TRBJ1-1; D perhaps matches TRBD1 (6 bases). The CDR3 spans 13 residues. The germline gives CDR1 MDHEN, CDR2 SYDVKM. The V end lost 5 bases, the J end lost 1 base, and 8 bases lay between the germline ends. The CDR3 protein is CASSTGPNTEAFF. In DNA, the CDR3 is TGTGCCAGCAGTACAGGGCCGAACACTGAAGCTTTCTTT.

This sequence joins TRBV7-3 and TRBJ2-3; D not certain. V was clipped by 6 bases and J by 2 bases, with 15 bases between them. In germline, CDR1 is SGHTA, CDR2 FQGTGA. The CDR3 runs 15 residues. CDR3 sequence reads: CASSQLGLATDTQYF. CDR3 nucleotide sequence: TGTGCCAGCAGTCAACTGGGCCTGGCCACAGATACGCAGTATTTT.

A single count supports this clone. This sequence joins TRBV27 and TRBJ1-6, with a tentative D call TRBD1 (6 bases). This CDR3 region has 13 residues. CDR1 is MNHEY and CDR2 is SMNVEV in the germline V gene (reference sequence). V gave up 3 bases and J gave up 12 bases, with 12 bases separating them. DNA of the CDR3: TGTGCCAGCAGTTTTCTGGGGGCCGGACCCCTCCACTTT. Protein sequence: CASSFLGAGPLHF.

This chain joins TRBV4-1 and TRBJ2-7, with TRBD1 matching over 7 bases. Looked up from germline, CDR1 is MGHRA and CDR2 is YSYEKL. Unmatched junction bases numbered 3, after V lost 4 bases and J lost 0 bases. The CDR3 has 14 amino acids. As DNA, the CDR3 is TGCGCCAGCAGCCCCCGACAGGGCTCCTACGAGCAGTACTTC. Translating it yields CASSPRQGSYEQYF.

V usage is TRBV18 and J usage is TRBJ1-4; TRBD1 matches at 7 bases. Germline V gene data show CDR1 as KGHSH and CDR2 as LQKENI. This CDR3 has 17 amino acids. V lost 1 base and J lost 6; bases outside the gene matches: 11. The CDR3 DNA follows: TGTGCCAGCTCACCACAGGGGGCCTCGTTATGGGATGAAAAACTGTTTTTT. Translated, it gives CASSPQGASLWDEKLFF.

V and J are TRBV5-1 and TRBJ1-1; no clear D gene. Trimming pared 4 bases from V and 4 bases from J, leaving 17 bases between. The CDR3 spans 15 residues. The germline V gene has CDR1 SGHRS and CDR2 YFSETQ. CDR3: CASSRGNVLGTEAFF. CDR3 bases: TGCGCCAGCAGCCGGGGTAACGTCTTGGGCACTGAAGCTTTCTTT.

This sequence joins TRBV6-5 and TRBJ2-1, with 12 bases lining up with TRBD2. J was trimmed by 7 bases and V by 4 bases; bases with no gene match: 8. Looked up from germline, CDR1 is MNHEY and CDR2 is SVGAGI. The CDR3 spans 16 residues. CDR3 nucleotides: TGTGCCAGCAGTTTCGGGAGGCTAGCGGGGGGGAATGAGCAGTTCTTC. Its protein product is CASSFGRLAGGNEQFF.

The rearrangement joins TRBV15 to TRBJ2-1; 11 nucleotides line up with TRBD2. Per germline, CDR1 LNHNV and CDR2 YYDKDF (reference sequence). The ends lost 7 bases at V and 6 bases at J; junction bases unmatched: 2. The CDR3 runs 13 residues. CDR3 sequence: CATKTSGSNEQFF. The CDR3 DNA reads as TGTGCCACCAAAACTAGCGGGAGCAATGAGCAGTTCTTC.

This chain connects TRBV7-9 to TRBJ1-5, with D unresolved. This CDR3 comprises 15 residues. Per the germline V gene, CDR1 is SEHNR and CDR2 is FQNEAQ (reference sequence). Trimming removed 5 bases from V and 7 bases from J, with 18 bases in between. The CDR3 protein is CASSPSGGERQPQHF. The CDR3 DNA is TGTGCCAGCAGCCCCTCGGGCGGGGAGAGGCAGCCCCAGCATTTT.

V and J are TRBV18 and TRBJ2-1; tentatively, D is TRBD2 (5 bases). Germline assignment: CDR1 KGHSH and CDR2 LQKENI. The CDR3 contains 15 residues. The ends were cut back, 5 bases at V and 8 bases at J, with 19 bases in the middle. CDR3 sequence: CASSSRAEVMHEQFF. The CDR3 coding sequence is TGTGCCAGCTCATCGCGGGCGGAGGTTATGCATGAGCAGTTCTTC.

There are a few counts of this clone. The V gene is TRBV6-5, the J gene TRBJ2-7, with 10 bases matching TRBD2. This CDR3 comprises 14 residues. Trimming at V came to 8 bases and at J to 4 bases, leaving 8 bases not matched to a gene. Germline-derived CDR1 and CDR2 are MNHEY and SVGAGI. CDR3 nucleotide sequence: TGTGCCAGCCTAAAGCGGACTAGCGGTTACGAGCAGTACTTC. This translates into CASLKRTSGYEQYF.

This rearrangement joins TRBV18 to TRBJ1-2; TRBD1 aligns across 9 bases. This CDR3 has 13 residues. Per the germline V gene, CDR1 is KGHSH and CDR2 is LQKENI. With 6 bases clipped from V and 4 bases from J, the junction kept 3 bases outside the gene matches. The CDR3 protein is CASSGQGFYGYTF. CDR3 nucleotides: TGTGCCAGCTCGGGACAGGGATTCTATGGCTACACCTTC.

The rearrangement uses TRBV28 and TRBJ2-1; D may be TRBD2 (5 bases). Germline lookup yields CDR1 MDHEN and CDR2 SYDVKM. This CDR3 is built from 11 residues. V shed 6 bases and J shed 5 bases, with 5 bases lying between them. The CDR3 loop reads CASRRDNEQFF. CDR3 nucleotides: TGTGCCAGCAGGCGGGACAATGAGCAGTTCTTC.

The V gene is TRBV28, the J gene TRBJ2-7; 7 positions agree with TRBD2. The CDR3 sequence is 15 residues long. V lost 6 bases, J lost 4 bases, and 12 bases stayed unmatched. CDR1 is MDHEN, CDR2 SYDVKM, per germline. The CDR3 loop reads CASRSNEAGKYEQYF. The CDR3 coding sequence is TGTGCCAGCAGGTCAAATGAAGCGGGAAAATACGAGCAGTACTTC.

CDR3 residues: CASRSSEGRYEQYF. The DNA of the CDR3 is TGTGCCAGTAGGAGTTCGGAGGGTCGGTACGAGCAGTACTTC. The chain joins TRBV19 to TRBJ2-7, with TRBD2 as a possible D gene (6 bases). The CDR3 runs to 14 residues. Trimming cost V 6 bases and J 4 bases, with 16 bases left between them. Germline V CDR1 and CDR2: LNHDA, SQIVND (reference sequence).

This clone was observed many times. This rearrangement joins TRBV19 to TRBJ1-5; D call uncertain. Germline V gives CDR1 LNHDA, CDR2 SQIVND (reference sequence). The CDR3 contains 15 residues. V was pared by 5 bases and J by 7 bases, with 18 bases between. The CDR3 is CASSPYRGRGQPQHF. The CDR3 DNA follows: TGTGCCAGTAGTCCCTATCGGGGTCGGGGACAGCCCCAGCATTTT. Full variable domain (outside the CDR3, taken from reference TRBV19 and TRBJ1-5): DGGITQSPKYLFRKEGQNVTLSCEQNLNHDAMYWYRQDPGQGLRLIYYSQIVNDFQKGDIAEGYSVSREKKESFPLTVTSAQKNPTAFYLCASSPYRGRGQPQHFGDGTRLSIL.

The rearrangement links TRBV19 to TRBJ2-1, with 7 bases identical to TRBD2. The CDR3 is 15 residues long. The germline CDR1 and CDR2 sequences are LNHDA and SQIVND (reference sequence). The V gene end was trimmed by 3 bases and the J gene end by 4 bases; junction bases not matched to a gene: 6. The CDR3: CASSMGTTIYNEQFF. In nucleotides, the CDR3 is TGTGCCAGTAGTATGGGGACTACCATATACAATGAGCAGTTCTTC.

This clone has only one observation. CDR3 sequence reads: CASSQGQLGQPQHF. The CDR3 region has the DNA TGTGCCAGCAGCCAAGGACAGTTAGGTCAGCCCCAGCATTTT. This chain links TRBV3-1 (or the pseudogene TRBV3-2) with TRBJ1-5, with D possibly matching TRBD1 (5 bases). Germline CDR1 LGHDT, CDR2 YNNKEL (reference sequence). V lost 1 base to trimming and J lost 6 bases, with 10 bases between them. This CDR3 is 14 amino acids long.

The chain employs TRBV18 and TRBJ2-7; no firm D call. The CDR3 covers 16 residues. Per germline, CDR1 KGHSH and CDR2 LQKENI. The V and J ends lost 6 bases and 2 bases respectively, with 20 bases between them. This CDR3 reads CASSPVGQPRPYEQYF. CDR3 coding DNA: TGTGCCAGCTCCCCTGTTGGGCAGCCAAGGCCCTACGAGCAGTACTTC.

The chain joins TRBV6-5 to TRBJ1-2; D unclear. This CDR3 is 15 amino acids long. CDR1 is MNHEY and CDR2 is SVGAGI in the germline V gene. The ends were cut back, 1 base at V and 0 bases at J, with 9 bases in the middle. In DNA, the CDR3 is TGTGCCAGCAGTTACTTTGGAGCCGCTAACTATGGCTACACCTTC. Residues: CASSYFGAANYGYTF.

This clone was detected once. The chain joins TRBV6-5 to TRBJ1-5, with 8 bases that match TRBD1. This CDR3 spans 13 amino acids. Germline V lookup: CDR1 MNHEY, CDR2 SVGAGI. V was clipped by 5 bases and J by 5 bases; unmatched bases: 2. The CDR3 nucleotides read TGTGCCAGCAGTCAGGGGGCGCATCAGCCCCAGCATTTT. Protein sequence: CASSQGAHQPQHF.

This chain uses TRBV9 with TRBJ2-3, with 7 nucleotides matching TRBD2. CDR1 SGDLS and CDR2 YYNGEE come from the germline V gene. The V segment lost 0 bases and the J segment 5 bases; nucleotides outside the gene matches: 6. The CDR3 loop spans 15 amino acids. CDR3 in DNA: TGTGCCAGCAGCGTAGCGGCGGGAGAAGGAGATACGCAGTATTTT. Translated, it gives CASSVAAGEGDTQYF.

V usage is TRBV6-2 or TRBV6-3 and J usage is TRBJ1-1; D is uncertain. Trimming left V 0 bases short and J 3 bases short, with 8 bases between. This CDR3 region has 14 residues. From germline, CDR1 is MNHEY and CDR2 SVGEGT. This CDR3 reads CASSYSTGYTEAFF. The CDR3 DNA is TGTGCCAGCAGTTACTCGACCGGGTACACTGAAGCTTTCTTT.

The chain recombines TRBV5-4 with TRBJ2-2; TRBD2 agrees at 13 bases. The V segment lost 4 bases and the J segment 7 bases; nucleotides outside the gene matches: 10. Germline lookup yields CDR1 SGHNT and CDR2 YYREEE (reference sequence). The CDR3 totals 17 residues. CDR3 residues: CASSPGLAGDGIGELFF. As DNA, the CDR3 is TGTGCCAGCAGCCCCGGACTAGCGGGAGACGGTATCGGGGAGCTGTTTTTT.